This T cell receptor beta chain was sequenced during a study of post-analysis software for immune sequencing data. Background on the study: Clinical courses comprised relapsing-remitting, secondary progressive and progressive-relapsing multiple sclerosis. Study results and caveats: Relative to controls, patients had 4 or 5 TRBV segments at higher frequency, with TRBV5-6, TRBV5-1 and TRBV20-1 among these. Normalized Chao1 diversity in multiple sclerosis patients fell significantly below that of controls. Samples from a shared batch, those prepared together, strongly co-clustered by F measure.

This clonotype was counted a few times. No antigen is known for it. The V end lost 6 bases, the J end lost 2 bases, and 17 bases lay between the germline ends. The CDR3 spans 15 residues. Unique molecular identifiers tagged the TCR beta cDNA libraries. Hundreds of thousands of cDNA molecules came from approximately 1 to 10 million T cells. MiXCR, applied by TCRdb to the PCR reads, yields one record per CDR3 protein. Of 350,000 to 500,000 distinct CDR3 sequences listed, approximately 37% are singletons. Sequenced input: blood. This rearrangement joins TRBV12-3 or TRBV12-4 to TRBJ2-7; D may be TRBD2 (6 bases). The origin of this receptor is a girl aged 2 to 9 with multiple sclerosis. The CDR3 reads CASSPKIGTAYEQYF. The CDR3 nucleotides read TGTGCCAGCAGCCCCAAAATAGGGACTGCCTACGAGCAGTACTTC.